This T cell receptor beta chain originates from a study of T cells in Graves' hyperthyroidism and ophthalmopathy. In its sample, this clonotype was seen once. RNA transcripts yielded amplified TCR beta CDR3 regions. TCR CDR3 underwent first-round RT-PCR with the HTBI primer set. In TCRdb, the multiplex PCR reads were re-called with MiXCR into one record per CDR3 protein. The data hold over 650,000 distinct CDR3 sequences, with about 45% observed a single time. There are 17 residues in the CDR3. Germline V gene sequence: CDR1 ENHRY, CDR2 SYGVKD. The V gene end was trimmed by 10 bases and the J gene end by 4 bases; junction bases not matched to a gene: 18.

The rearrangement links TRBV10-3 to TRBJ2-7, with 11 bases fitting TRBD2. The sequence was collected from an adult man with Graves' disease, either hyperthyroidism or ophthalmopathy (not recorded which). Material for sequencing was peripheral blood or thyroid tissue (not recorded which). The CDR3 loop is CASAGGSLAGGRYEQYF. The CDR3 bases are TGTGCCAGCGCTGGCGGCTCTCTAGCGGGAGGTCGATACGAGCAGTACTTC.